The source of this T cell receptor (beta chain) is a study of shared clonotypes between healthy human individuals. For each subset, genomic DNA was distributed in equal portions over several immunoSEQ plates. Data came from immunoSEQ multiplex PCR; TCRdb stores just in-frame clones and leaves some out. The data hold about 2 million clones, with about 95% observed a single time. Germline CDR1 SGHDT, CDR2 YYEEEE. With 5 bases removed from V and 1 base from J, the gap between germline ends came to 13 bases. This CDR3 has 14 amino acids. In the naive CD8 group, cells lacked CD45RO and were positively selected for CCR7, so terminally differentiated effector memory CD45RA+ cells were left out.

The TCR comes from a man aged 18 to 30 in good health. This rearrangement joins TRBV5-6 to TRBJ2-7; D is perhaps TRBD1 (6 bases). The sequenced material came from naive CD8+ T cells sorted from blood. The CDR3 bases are TGTGCCAGCAGAATGGGACATTATTCCTACGAGCAGTACTTC. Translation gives CASRMGHYSYEQYF.